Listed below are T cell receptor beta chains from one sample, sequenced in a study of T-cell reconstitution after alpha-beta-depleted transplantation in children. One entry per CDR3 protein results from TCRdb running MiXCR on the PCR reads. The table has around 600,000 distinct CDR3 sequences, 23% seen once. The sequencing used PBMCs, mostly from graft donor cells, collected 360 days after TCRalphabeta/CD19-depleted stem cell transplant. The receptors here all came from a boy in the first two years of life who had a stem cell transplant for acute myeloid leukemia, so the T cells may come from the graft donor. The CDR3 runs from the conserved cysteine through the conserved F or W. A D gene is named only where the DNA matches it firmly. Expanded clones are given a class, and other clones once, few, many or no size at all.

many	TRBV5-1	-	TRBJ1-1	CASSFAPENTEAFF	TGCGCCAGCAGCTTTGCCCCAGAGAACACTGAAGCTTTCTTT
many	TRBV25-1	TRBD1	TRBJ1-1	CASREGAQSEAFF	TGTGCCAGCAGGGAGGGGGCACAGAGCGAAGCTTTCTTT
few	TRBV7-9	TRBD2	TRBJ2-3	CASSLWRASGVADTQYF	TGTGCCAGCAGCCTATGGAGGGCTAGCGGGGTCGCAGATACGCAGTATTTT
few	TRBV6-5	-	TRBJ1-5	CASSYAWGQPQHF	TGTGCCAGCAGTTACGCTTGGGGTCAGCCCCAGCATTTT
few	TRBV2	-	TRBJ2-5	CASSESSLQTQYF	TGTGCCAGCAGTGAATCTAGCCTCCAGACCCAGTACTTC
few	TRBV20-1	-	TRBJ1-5	CSARVRQGSQPQHF	TGCAGTGCTAGGGTCCGCCAGGGGAGTCAGCCCCAGCATTTT
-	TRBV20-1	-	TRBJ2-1	CSAGGSMTPYNEQFF	TGCAGTGCTGGGGGGAGTATGACACCATACAATGAGCAGTTCTTC
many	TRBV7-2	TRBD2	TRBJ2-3	CASSEGFSASGGYDTQYF	TGTGCCAGCAGCGAGGGGTTTTCGGCTAGCGGGGGGTACGATACGCAGTATTTT
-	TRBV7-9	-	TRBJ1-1	CASSFPYTEAFF	TGTGCCAGCAGCTTCCCCTACACTGAAGCTTTCTTT
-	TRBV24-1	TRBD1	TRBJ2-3	CATSDFRGQGRSDTQYF	TGTGCCACCAGTGATTTTAGGGGACAGGGGCGATCCGATACGCAGTATTTT
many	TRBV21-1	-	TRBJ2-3	CASRRTGKADTQYF	TGTGCCAGCAGGCGGACAGGGAAGGCAGATACGCAGTATTTT
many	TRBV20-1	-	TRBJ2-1	CGSSLGNEQFF	TGCGGCTCAAGCCTAGGAAATGAGCAGTTCTTC
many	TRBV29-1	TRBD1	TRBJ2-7	CSVERTGLFDEQYF	TGCAGCGTTGAACGGACAGGGTTATTTGACGAGCAGTACTTC
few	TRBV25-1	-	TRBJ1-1	CASSEPGGLTEAFF	TGTGCCAGCAGTGAACCGGGGGGCCTCACTGAAGCTTTCTTT
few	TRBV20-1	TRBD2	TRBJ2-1	CSAVTGGRYYNEQFF	TGCAGTGCGGTAACGGGGGGGAGGTACTACAATGAGCAGTTCTTC
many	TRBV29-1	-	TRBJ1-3	CSVEDQGRGNTIYF	TGCAGCGTTGAAGACCAGGGAAGAGGAAACACCATATATTTT
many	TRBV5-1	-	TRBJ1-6	CASSLASQGNSPLHF	TGCGCCAGCAGCTTGGCATCGCAGGGGAATTCACCCCTCCACTTT